These T cell receptor beta chains were read from a single sample in a study of T cell changes during pregnancy in multiple sclerosis. Method: immunoSEQ multiplex PCR; TCRdb's copy keeps in-frame clones and lacks some. This sample has 35,000 to 45,000 clones, with roughly nine tenths found just once. Sequencing used CD4+ T cells from peripheral blood mononuclear cells, obtained in the first trimester of pregnancy. Receptors were obtained from a female donor in good health, enrolled as a control in a pregnancy study. CDR3s include the opening cysteine and the closing phenylalanine or tryptophan. The D gene is left open where the match is weak. Rows give clone size only sometimes, using once, few, many, or a class for an expanded clone.

size: .; V: TRBV11-3; J: TRBJ1-6; D: TRBD1; CDR3: CASSRPGGSPLHF; DNA: TGTGCCAGCAGCAGGCCAGGGGGTTCACCCCTCCACTTT
size: .; V: TRBV15; J: TRBJ2-1; D: TRBD2; CDR3: CATSRVRLAGHNEQFF; DNA: TGTGCCACCAGCAGAGTACGCCTAGCGGGCCACAATGAGCAGTTCTTC
size: .; V: TRBV9; J: TRBJ1-1; D: .; CDR3: CASSLGLRNTEAFF; DNA: TGTGCCAGCAGTTTGGGGCTCCGGAACACTGAAGCTTTCTTT
size: .; V: TRBV7-3; J: TRBJ1-2; D: TRBD1; CDR3: CASSLLGGQGARGYTF; DNA: TGTGCCAGCAGCTTATTGGGTGGACAGGGGGCGCGGGGCTACACCTTC
size: .; V: TRBV10-3; J: TRBJ2-3; D: .; CDR3: CAISDDSSTDTQYF; DNA: TGTGCCATCAGTGATGACTCCTCCACAGATACGCAGTATTTT
size: once; V: TRBV7-2; J: TRBJ2-1; D: TRBD1; CDR3: CASSLSGQRYNEQFF; DNA: TGTGCCAGCAGCTTATCGGGACAGCGATACAATGAGCAGTTCTTC
size: once; V: TRBV7-8; J: TRBJ1-6; D: .; CDR3: CASSSQTTYSSYNSPLHF; DNA: TGTGCCAGCAGCTCGCAGACAACGTACAGCTCCTATAATTCACCCCTCCACTTT
size: .; V: TRBV18; J: TRBJ1-1; D: TRBD1; CDR3: CASSPQGSITEAFF; DNA: TGTGCCAGCTCCCCACAGGGGTCGATCACTGAAGCTTTCTTT
size: .; V: TRBV10-3; J: TRBJ1-2; D: TRBD1; CDR3: CAISETGGVDGYTF; DNA: TGTGCCATCAGTGAGACAGGGGGCGTGGATGGCTACACCTTC
size: .; V: TRBV30; J: TRBJ1-5; D: .; CDR3: CAWSVRGNQPQHF; DNA: TGTGCCTGGAGTGTACGGGGTAATCAGCCCCAGCATTTT
size: .; V: TRBV11-3; J: TRBJ1-6; D: .; CDR3: CASSLDHGSPLHF; DNA: TGTGCCAGCAGCTTAGACCATGGCTCACCCCTCCACTTT
size: .; V: TRBV7-2; J: TRBJ2-4; D: TRBD2; CDR3: CASSPGGFGNIQYF; DNA: TGTGCCAGCAGCCCGGGGGGGTTCGGGAACATTCAGTACTTC
size: .; V: TRBV10-1; J: TRBJ2-5; D: .; CDR3: CASSEGSQETQYF; DNA: TGCGCCAGCAGTGAGGGGAGTCAAGAGACCCAGTACTTC
size: .; V: TRBV4-1; J: TRBJ2-3; D: .; CDR3: CASSLSGGGWATDTQYF; DNA: TGCGCCAGCAGCTTATCAGGAGGTGGGTGGGCCACAGATACGCAGTATTTT
size: .; V: TRBV18; J: TRBJ1-6; D: TRBD1; CDR3: CASSQLSTGTDSPLHF; DNA: TGTGCCAGCTCACAACTCTCGACAGGGACCGACTCACCCCTCCACTTT
size: .; V: TRBV7-9; J: TRBJ1-1; D: .; CDR3: CASSRREMNTEAFF; DNA: TGTGCCAGCAGCCGGAGGGAAATGAACACTGAAGCTTTCTTT
size: once; V: TRBV6-5; J: TRBJ1-5; D: .; CDR3: CASRRDGSNQPQHF; DNA: TGTGCCAGCAGGCGGGACGGTAGCAATCAGCCCCAGCATTTT